The 32 T cell receptor beta chains presented below share a single source sample, sequenced in a study of blood T cell repertoires in COVID-19. Profiling relied on immunoSEQ multiplex PCR, and the TCRdb table lists in-frame clones only, not all of them. The table records about 300,000 clones, over 80% of them present only once. The sequenced sample consisted of peripheral blood. The receptors stem from a woman aged 50 to 60 with COVID-19, enrolled during active disease.

The count of this clone is one. The V call is TRBV7-2, the J call TRBJ2-1; TRBD2 agrees at 15 bases. Losses at the gene ends were 6 bases for V and 8 bases for J; bases not matched to a gene: 8. Looked up from germline, CDR1 is SGHTA and CDR2 is FQGNSA. This CDR3 spans 16 amino acids. The CDR3 nucleotides are TGTGCCAGCAGTCCTTCGGGACTAGCGGGAGGAGATGAGCAGTTCTTC. As protein: CASSPSGLAGGDEQFF.

The chain combines TRBV19 with TRBJ2-1; D is ambiguous. Germline CDR1 and CDR2: LNHDA and SQIVND (reference sequence). The CDR3 contains 13 residues. V lost 3 bases and J lost 7, with 10 bases in between. In DNA, the CDR3 is TGTGCCAGTAGTATGTACAGTTTGAATGAGCAGTTCTTC. Translated: CASSMYSLNEQFF. Based on the CDR3 plus reference TRBV19 and TRBJ2-1, the full variable domain is DGGITQSPKYLFRKEGQNVTLSCEQNLNHDAMYWYRQDPGQGLRLIYYSQIVNDFQKGDIAEGYSVSREKKESFPLTVTSAQKNPTAFYLCASSMYSLNEQFFGPGTRLTVL.

This sequence joins TRBV12-3 or TRBV12-4 and TRBJ1-5; D not resolved. The V gene lost 4 bases and the J gene lost 2 bases, with 6 bases spanning the gap. This CDR3 has 13 amino acids. In DNA, the CDR3 is TGTGCCAGCAGTTACCGGGGCAATCAGCCCCAGCATTTT. Translated: CASSYRGNQPQHF.

The J gene is TRBJ1-2, the V gene TRBV13; no definite D call. CDR1 is PRHDT and CDR2 is FYEKMQ in the germline V gene (reference sequence). The CDR3 length is 15 residues. Trimming took 0 bases from V and 0 from J, leaving 8 bases between them. The CDR3, as DNA: TGTGCCAGCAGCTTAGGAGTGGGAGCTAACTATGGCTACACCTTC. Translation: CASSLGVGANYGYTF.

The V and J genes are TRBV5-6 and TRBJ2-7, with no clear D. The CDR3 contains 17 residues. V shed 5 bases and J shed 0 bases, with 21 bases lying between them. CDR1 SGHDT and CDR2 YYEEEE come from the germline V gene. The CDR3 bases are TGTGCCAGCAGTCCTAGGTTCCCAGATATCAGCTCCTACGAGCAGTACTTC. Translating it yields CASSPRFPDISSYEQYF.

This clone was observed a few times. This rearrangement joins TRBV19 to TRBJ1-2, with 9 bases matching TRBD1. J lost 9 bases, V lost 8 bases, and 13 bases had no gene match. From germline, CDR1 is LNHDA and CDR2 SQIVND (reference sequence). The CDR3 consists of 14 residues. For the CDR3, the DNA is TGTGCCAGTGGAAACACAGGGGGCGGGTATCGCTACACCTTC. Translation gives CASGNTGGGYRYTF.

A remark on this clone: This CDR3 is also generated by other DNA sequences in the sample. V and J are TRBV19 and TRBJ2-7; TRBD2 agrees at 10 bases. Germline CDR1 reads LNHDA; CDR2 reads SQIVND (reference sequence). V was clipped by 1 base and J by 4 bases; unmatched bases: 4. The CDR3 sequence is 15 residues long. The CDR3 loop is CASSIGLAGAYEQYF. The CDR3 coding sequence is TGTGCCAGTAGTATAGGGCTAGCGGGAGCATACGAGCAGTACTTC.

The chain recombines TRBV9 with TRBJ2-2; 8 bases map to TRBD1. V gave up 0 bases and J gave up 7 bases; unmatched junction bases: 8. CDR3 length equals 16 residues. Germline lookup yields CDR1 SGDLS and CDR2 YYNGEE. CDR3 region: CASSVALRGQYGELFF. The CDR3 DNA sequence: TGTGCCAGCAGCGTAGCTCTCAGGGGGCAATACGGGGAGCTGTTTTTT. Together with reference TRBV9 and TRBJ2-2, the CDR3 gives the full variable domain: DSGVTQTPKHLITATGQRVTLRCSPRSGDLSVYWYQQSLDQGLQFLIQYYNGEERAKGNILERFSAQQFPDLHSELNLSSLELGDSALYFCASSVALRGQYGELFFGEGSRLTVL.

J is TRBJ1-1 and V is TRBV10-1, with 7 bases that match TRBD1. The junction had 8 bases not matched to a gene; V was cut back by 7 bases and J by 0 bases. Germline V gene data show CDR1 as WNHNN and CDR2 as SYGVQD (reference sequence). The CDR3 has 15 residues. CDR3 region: CASTSDRRMNTEAFF. The CDR3 nucleotides read TGCGCCAGCACCTCGGACAGGAGGATGAACACTGAAGCTTTCTTT.

V gene TRBV19 combines with J gene TRBJ2-3; the match to TRBD1 covers 7 bases. Unmatched junction bases numbered 8, after V lost 6 bases and J lost 2 bases. CDR3 length equals 15 residues. Per the germline V gene, CDR1 is LNHDA and CDR2 is SQIVND (reference sequence). CDR3 nucleotides: TGTGCCAGTAGCCTTACAGGGGTTTACACAGATACGCAGTATTTT. This gives the protein CASSLTGVYTDTQYF.

This clone was observed a single time. The CDR3 loop reads CASSHLSPGQETQYF. CDR3 coding DNA: TGTGCCAGCTCGCACCTGTCCCCGGGACAAGAGACCCAGTACTTC. The chain employs TRBV18 and TRBJ2-5; D possibly corresponds to TRBD2 (5 bases). V was shortened by 6 bases and J by 2 bases, with 16 bases between the two germline ends. The CDR3 is 15 residues long. Germline V gene lookup returns CDR1 KGHSH and CDR2 LQKENI.

The chain employs TRBV24-1 and TRBJ2-3, with TRBD1 matching 7 bases. CDR3 length: 15 residues. The trim removed 3 bases at V and 0 bases at J, leaving 2 bases unmatched. Looked up from germline, CDR1 is KGHDR and CDR2 is SFDVKD. The CDR3 DNA reads TGTGCCACCAGTGATCCGGGACAGAGCACAGATACGCAGTATTTT. Translating it yields CATSDPGQSTDTQYF.

V gene TRBV5-4 combines with J gene TRBJ2-3, with D possibly TRBD2 on 6 matching bases. Germline V gene lookup returns CDR1 SGHNT and CDR2 YYREEE (reference sequence). V was cut by 0 bases and J by 4 bases, with 12 bases left in between. This CDR3 has 15 residues. In DNA, the CDR3 is TGTGCCAGCAGCTTGGCTTCGGGAGCGGCAGATACGCAGTATTTT. Residues: CASSLASGAADTQYF.

The J gene is TRBJ1-1, the V gene TRBV6-4; D is possibly TRBD1 (5 bases). The V end lost 6 bases, the J end lost 4 bases, and 9 bases lay between the germline ends. Germline V CDR1 and CDR2: MRHNA, SNTAGT. CDR3 size: 12 residues. The CDR3 sequence: CASRGEGTEAFF. CDR3 bases: TGTGCCAGCAGGGGGGAGGGCACTGAAGCTTTCTTT.

The gene calls are TRBV18 and TRBJ2-2; D remains unclear. This CDR3 region has 16 residues. CDR1 and CDR2 from the germline V gene are KGHSH and LQKENI. V lost 5 bases to trimming and J lost 0 bases, with 13 bases between them. The CDR3 coding sequence is TGTGCCAGCTCATCCTTTGCGGCTGCGAACACCGGGGAGCTGTTTTTT. Translation: CASSSFAAANTGELFF.

The gene calls are TRBV3-1 (or the pseudogene TRBV3-2) and TRBJ1-5; D gene ambiguous. Trimming took 1 base from V and 4 from J, leaving 8 bases between them. The CDR3 contains 14 residues. In germline, CDR1 is LGHDT, CDR2 YNNKEL (reference sequence). The CDR3: CASSQGAVNQPQHF. CDR3 bases: TGTGCCAGCAGCCAAGGGGCAGTTAATCAGCCCCAGCATTTT.

The chain employs TRBV10-3 and TRBJ2-7; a possible D gene is TRBD2 (5 bases). This CDR3 comprises 11 residues. Trimming took 4 bases from V and 4 from J, leaving 5 bases between them. CDR1 and CDR2 from the germline V gene are ENHRY and SYGVKD. CDR3 region: CAISAGYEQYF. The CDR3, as DNA: TGTGCCATCAGTGCGGGATACGAGCAGTACTTC.

This clone has only one observation. The rearrangement links TRBV6-2 or TRBV6-3 to TRBJ2-7; 11 nucleotides line up with TRBD2. Germline assignment: CDR1 MNHEY and CDR2 SVGEGT. CDR3 length: 16 amino acids. The J segment lost 13 bases and the V segment lost 7 bases, leaving 21 bases of the junction unmatched. In DNA form, the CDR3 reads TGTGCCAGCACCCCGAGGGATCGACTAGCGGGAACGAGGACTTACTTC. Its translation is CASTPRDRLAGTRTYF.

The rearrangement joins TRBV4-3 to TRBJ2-5, with unresolved D. V dropped 1 base and J dropped 2 bases, with 14 bases sitting between them. The V gene's germline CDR1 is LGHNA and CDR2 YSLEER. The CDR3 is 16 residues long. The CDR3 nucleotides are TGCGCCAGCAGCCAAGTTCAGGTATCCTTACAAGAGACCCAGTACTTC. This gives the protein CASSQVQVSLQETQYF.

The chain uses TRBV5-1 and TRBJ1-5; 12 bases are a match to TRBD1. V lost 4 bases and J lost 1; bases outside the gene matches: 3. Germline V lookup: CDR1 SGHRS, CDR2 YFSETQ. The CDR3 totals 16 residues. Here the CDR3 reads CASSAGTGGSNQPQHF. In DNA, the CDR3 is TGCGCCAGCAGCGCAGGGACAGGGGGCAGCAATCAGCCCCAGCATTTT.

The chain links TRBV19 to TRBJ1-5, with a weak D call TRBD1 (6 bases). Germline loops: CDR1 LNHDA, CDR2 SQIVND (reference sequence). The CDR3 runs to 16 residues. Between the trimmed V and J ends, which lost 5 bases and 2 bases, there was a span of 16 bases. The CDR3 DNA reads TGTGCCAGTAGTCCCCTACAGGGTGGGCGCAATCAGCCCCAGCATTTT. This translates into CASSPLQGGRNQPQHF.

V usage is TRBV4-3 and J usage is TRBJ2-1; TRBD1 aligns across 7 bases. CDR1 LGHNA and CDR2 YSLEER come from the germline V gene. The CDR3 covers 15 residues. J lost 12 bases, V lost 0 bases, and 11 bases had no gene match. The CDR3 DNA reads TGCGCCAGCAGCCAAGACGGGGCTACAGGGGTTTCGCAGTTCTTC. Its protein is CASSQDGATGVSQFF.

In this sample, this clone turned up once. The V gene is TRBV7-9, the J gene TRBJ1-1; 9 bases map to TRBD1. J was trimmed by 11 bases and V by 1 base; bases with no gene match: 5. Per germline, CDR1 SEHNR and CDR2 FQNEAQ (reference sequence). CDR3 length: 13 residues. CDR3 in amino acids: CASSLETGTGAFF. CDR3 nucleotides: TGTGCCAGCAGCTTAGAAACCGGGACAGGGGCTTTCTTT.

The chain joins TRBV6-5 to TRBJ2-7; 9 bases are shared with TRBD1. The germline V gene encodes CDR1 MNHEY and CDR2 SVGAGI. CDR3 length equals 15 residues. Trimming cost V 7 bases and J 6 bases; bases outside gene matches: 13. The DNA for the CDR3 is TGTGCCAGCACCCAGAGGGGGACAGGGAAGGGCGAGCAGTACTTC. Translation: CASTQRGTGKGEQYF.

The CDR3 sequence: CASSPDRQETQYF. The CDR3 DNA reads as TGTGCCAGCAGCCCGGACAGGCAAGAGACCCAGTACTTC. The chain carries TRBV7-7 and TRBJ2-5; 7 bases map to TRBD1. This CDR3 has 13 residues. Germline V gives CDR1 SSHAT, CDR2 FNYEAQ (reference sequence). V lost 5 bases, J lost 2 bases, and 2 bases stayed unmatched.

The chain carries TRBV29-1 and TRBJ2-2; 9 nucleotides line up with TRBD1. Germline CDR1 reads SQVTM; CDR2 reads ANQGSEA. The CDR3 is 15 residues long. V lost 5 bases, J lost 1 base, and 5 bases stayed unmatched. The CDR3 sequence is CSVQQGAENTGELFF. For the CDR3, the DNA is TGCAGCGTTCAACAGGGGGCGGAGAACACCGGGGAGCTGTTTTTT.

V is TRBV5-8 and J is TRBJ2-3; possibly TRBD1 for D (5 bases). CDR3 length equals 15 residues. Germline CDR1 reads SGHTS; CDR2 reads YDEGEE. V lost 3 bases, J lost 0 bases, and 11 bases lay in between. As DNA, the CDR3 is TGTGCCAGCAGCTGGAACAGGAAAAGCACAGATACGCAGTATTTT. As protein: CASSWNRKSTDTQYF.

The CDR3 DNA sequence: TGTGCCAGCAGTTACTCGATATCGCGGGAGCAGTACTTC. It specifies CASSYSISREQYF. J is TRBJ2-7 and V is TRBV6-5; the D is unclear. Germline V lookup: CDR1 MNHEY, CDR2 SVGAGI. V dropped 0 bases and J dropped 7 bases, with 10 bases sitting between them. The CDR3 has 13 amino acids.

The chain couples TRBV19 to TRBJ2-1; no clear D gene. With 4 bases removed from V and 0 bases from J, the gap between germline ends came to 7 bases. This CDR3 is 14 amino acids long. From germline, CDR1 is LNHDA and CDR2 SQIVND (reference sequence). In DNA, the CDR3 is TGTGCCAGTAGTACAGTAAGCTCCTACAATGAGCAGTTCTTC. Its protein product is CASSTVSSYNEQFF.

The gene calls are TRBV25-1 and TRBJ2-7; TRBD2 matches 9 bases. V dropped 9 bases and J dropped 2; count of bases not matched to a gene: 8. The length of the CDR3 is 14 residues. The germline V gene encodes CDR1 MGHDK and CDR2 SYGVNS. CDR3 region: CASRAGGPPYEQYF. The CDR3 DNA follows: TGTGCCAGTCGGGCGGGAGGGCCCCCCTACGAGCAGTACTTC.

This clone has just one count. The J gene is TRBJ1-1, the V gene TRBV15; D unresolved. The CDR3 has 12 residues. Trimming stripped 1 base from V and 6 bases from J, with 6 bases between. CDR1 is LNHNV, CDR2 YYDKDF, per germline (reference sequence). CDR3 loop: CATSRGAAEAFF. In DNA form, the CDR3 reads TGTGCCACCAGCAGAGGGGCCGCTGAAGCTTTCTTT.

The chain uses TRBV3-1 (or the pseudogene TRBV3-2) and TRBJ1-1; 7 nucleotides align to TRBD1. With 3 bases clipped from V and 9 bases from J, the junction kept 4 bases outside the gene matches. The CDR3 spans 12 residues. Germline lookup yields CDR1 LGHDT and CDR2 YNNKEL (reference sequence). The CDR3 is CASSQGDSQAFF. The CDR3 nucleotides are TGTGCCAGCAGCCAGGGGGACAGCCAAGCTTTCTTT.